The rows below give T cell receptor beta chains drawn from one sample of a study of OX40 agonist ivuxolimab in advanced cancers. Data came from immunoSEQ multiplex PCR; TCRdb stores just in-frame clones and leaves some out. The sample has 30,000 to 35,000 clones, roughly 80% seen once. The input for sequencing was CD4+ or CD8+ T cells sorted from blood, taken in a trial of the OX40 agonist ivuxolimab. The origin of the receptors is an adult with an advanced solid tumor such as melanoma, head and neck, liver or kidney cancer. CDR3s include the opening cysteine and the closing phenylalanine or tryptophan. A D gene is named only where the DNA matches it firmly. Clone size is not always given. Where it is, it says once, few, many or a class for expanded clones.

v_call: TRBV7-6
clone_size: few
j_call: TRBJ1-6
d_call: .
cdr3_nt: TGTGCCAGCGGTTTAGGGGAGGGCTCACCCCTCCACTTT
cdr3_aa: CASGLGEGSPLHF

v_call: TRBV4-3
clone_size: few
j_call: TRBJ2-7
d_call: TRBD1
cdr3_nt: TGCGCCAGCAGCCTTGGACAGGGGGGATACGAGCAGTACTTC
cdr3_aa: CASSLGQGGYEQYF

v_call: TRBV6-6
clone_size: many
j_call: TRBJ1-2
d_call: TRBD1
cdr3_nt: TGTGCCAGCAGCTCCCCAATCGGACAGGGTACTTCTATCTTC
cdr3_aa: CASSSPIGQGTSIF

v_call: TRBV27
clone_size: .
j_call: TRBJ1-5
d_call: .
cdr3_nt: TGTGCCAGCAGTTACGCCCATAATCAGCCCCAGCATTTT
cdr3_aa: CASSYAHNQPQHF

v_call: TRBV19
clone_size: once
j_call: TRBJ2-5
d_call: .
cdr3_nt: TGTGCCAGTAGTCTGGCGGGATTTGAGGAGACCCAGTACTTC
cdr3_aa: CASSLAGFEETQYF

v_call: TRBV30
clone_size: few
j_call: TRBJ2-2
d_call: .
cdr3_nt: TGTGCCTGGAGTTTGGGCACCGGGGAGCTGTTTTTT
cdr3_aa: CAWSLGTGELFF

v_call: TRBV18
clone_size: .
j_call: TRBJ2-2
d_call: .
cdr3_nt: TGTGCCAGCTCACCACCGAGTGCACCGGAGGAGCTGTTTTTT
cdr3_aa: CASSPPSAPEELFF

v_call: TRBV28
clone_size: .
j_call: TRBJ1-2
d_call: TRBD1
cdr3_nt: TGTGCCAGCAGAGAAAGACAGGGGGCTAACTATGGCTACACCTTC
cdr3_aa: CASRERQGANYGYTF

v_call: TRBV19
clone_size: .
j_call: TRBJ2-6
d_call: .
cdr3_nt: TGTGCCAGTAGTCAAACAGGCTTTGGGGCCAACGTCCTGACTTTC
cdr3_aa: CASSQTGFGANVLTF

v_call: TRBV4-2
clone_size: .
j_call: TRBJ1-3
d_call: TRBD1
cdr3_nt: TGTGCCAGCAGCCAAGAGGACAGGGCCGCTGGAAACACCATATATTTT
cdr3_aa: CASSQEDRAAGNTIYF

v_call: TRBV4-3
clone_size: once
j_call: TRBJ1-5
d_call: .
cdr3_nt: TGCGCCAGCAGCCAAGATTCGAGGAACAATCAGCCCCAGCATTTT
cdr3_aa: CASSQDSRNNQPQHF

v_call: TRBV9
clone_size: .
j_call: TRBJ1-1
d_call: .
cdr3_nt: TGTGCCAGCAGCCCCGGATGGGGAAACACTGAAGCTTTCTTT
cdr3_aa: CASSPGWGNTEAFF

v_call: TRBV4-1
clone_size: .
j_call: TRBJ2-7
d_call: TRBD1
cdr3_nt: TGCGCCAGCAGCCAGGACAGGGCCGGCGAGCAGTACTTC
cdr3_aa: CASSQDRAGEQYF

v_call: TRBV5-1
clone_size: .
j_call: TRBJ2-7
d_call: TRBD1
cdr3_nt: TGCGCCAGCAAACAGGGGGCCGCCTACGAGCAGTACTTC
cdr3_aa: CASKQGAAYEQYF

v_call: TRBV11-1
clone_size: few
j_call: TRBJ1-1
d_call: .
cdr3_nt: TGTGCCAGCAGTAATGGGGTGACTGAAGCTTTCTTT
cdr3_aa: CASSNGVTEAFF

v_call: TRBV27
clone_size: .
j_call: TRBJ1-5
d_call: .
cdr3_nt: TGTGCCAGCAGTTTCTACGGACGCAATCAGCCCCAGCATTTT
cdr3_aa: CASSFYGRNQPQHF